This T cell receptor beta chain was identified in a study of T cells after posttransplantation cyclophosphamide. Study-wide points: Later post-transplant blood repertoires were often dominated by donor CD8+ memory clones. Blood and skin or GI T cell repertoires showed limited TRB overlap. Recipient CMV seropositivity and CMV reactivation strongly tracked TRB clonality.

With 3 bases clipped from V and 2 bases from J, the junction kept 3 bases outside the gene matches. CDR1 is KGHSH and CDR2 is LQKENI in the germline V gene. This CDR3 has 14 amino acids. TCRdb's copy holds only in-frame clones and misses some; the assay was immunoSEQ multiplex PCR. This sample carries some 50,000 clones and no singletons, and 2.2% goes to the top ten. This clone was observed many times. Antigen specificity is unknown. Peripheral blood was collected from the related graft donor on the marrow donation day. The sample taken for sequencing was PBMCs. The sequence was obtained from a man aged 40-55 years in good health, CMV-negative, and a related stem cell transplant donor. The chain employs TRBV18 and TRBJ2-5, with 7 bases fitting TRBD1. CDR3 residues: CASSPPGQQETQYF. DNA for the CDR3: TGTGCCAGCTCACCGCCGGGACAGCAAGAGACCCAGTACTTC. Looking up the rest from reference TRBV18 and TRBJ2-5 gives the full variable domain: NAGVMQNPRHLVRRRGQEARLRCSPMKGHSHVYWYRQLPEEGLKFMVYLQKENIIDESGMPKERFSAEFPKEGPSILRIQQVVRGDSAAYFCASSPPGQQETQYFGPGTRLLVL.